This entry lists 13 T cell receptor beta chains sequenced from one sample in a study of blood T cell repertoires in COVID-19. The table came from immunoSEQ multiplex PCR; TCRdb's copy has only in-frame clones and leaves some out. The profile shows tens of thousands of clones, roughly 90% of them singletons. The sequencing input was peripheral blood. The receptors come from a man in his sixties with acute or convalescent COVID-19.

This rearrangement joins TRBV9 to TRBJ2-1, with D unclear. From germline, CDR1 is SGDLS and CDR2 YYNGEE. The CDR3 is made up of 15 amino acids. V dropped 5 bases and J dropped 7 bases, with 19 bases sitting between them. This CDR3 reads CASSANSRLVNEQFF. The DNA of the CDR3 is TGTGCCAGCAGTGCCAACTCGAGGCTTGTAAATGAGCAGTTCTTC.

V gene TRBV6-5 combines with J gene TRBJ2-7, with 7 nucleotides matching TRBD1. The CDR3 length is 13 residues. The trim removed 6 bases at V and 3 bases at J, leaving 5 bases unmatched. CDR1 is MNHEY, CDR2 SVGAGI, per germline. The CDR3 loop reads CASSDGTVYEQYF. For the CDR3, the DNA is TGTGCCAGCAGCGACGGGACAGTCTACGAGCAGTACTTC.

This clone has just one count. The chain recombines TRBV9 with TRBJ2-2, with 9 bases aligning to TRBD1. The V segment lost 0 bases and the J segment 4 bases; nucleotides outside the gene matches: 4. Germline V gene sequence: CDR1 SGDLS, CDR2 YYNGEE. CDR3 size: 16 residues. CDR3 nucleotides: TGTGCCAGCAGCGTAGAAGGGACAGGGCGCACCGGGGAGCTGTTTTTT. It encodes CASSVEGTGRTGELFF.

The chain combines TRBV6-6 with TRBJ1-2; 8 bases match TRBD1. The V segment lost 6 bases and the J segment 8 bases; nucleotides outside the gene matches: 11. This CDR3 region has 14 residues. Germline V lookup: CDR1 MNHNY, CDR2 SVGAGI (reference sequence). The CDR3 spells CASRKTGGEEGYTF. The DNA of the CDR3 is TGTGCCAGCAGAAAAACAGGGGGGGAAGAGGGCTACACCTTC.

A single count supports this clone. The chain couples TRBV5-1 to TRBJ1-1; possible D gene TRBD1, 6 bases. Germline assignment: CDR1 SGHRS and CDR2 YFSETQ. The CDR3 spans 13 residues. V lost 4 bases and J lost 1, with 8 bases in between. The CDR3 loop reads CASSPTGNTEAFF. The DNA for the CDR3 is TGCGCCAGCAGCCCGACAGGGAACACTGAAGCTTTCTTT.

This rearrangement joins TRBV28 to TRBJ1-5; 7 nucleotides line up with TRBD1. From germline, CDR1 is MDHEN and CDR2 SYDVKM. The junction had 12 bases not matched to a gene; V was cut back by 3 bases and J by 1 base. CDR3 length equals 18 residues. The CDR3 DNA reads TGTGCCAGCAGTTTTGACAGGGACTCTTATACGAGCAATCAGCCCCAGCATTTT. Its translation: CASSFDRDSYTSNQPQHF. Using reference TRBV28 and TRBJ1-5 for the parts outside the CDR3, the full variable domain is DVKVTQSSRYLVKRTGEKVFLECVQDMDHENMFWYRQDPGLGLRLIYFSYDVKMKEKGDIPEGYSVSREKKERFSLILESASTNQTSMYLCASSFDRDSYTSNQPQHFGDGTRLSIL.

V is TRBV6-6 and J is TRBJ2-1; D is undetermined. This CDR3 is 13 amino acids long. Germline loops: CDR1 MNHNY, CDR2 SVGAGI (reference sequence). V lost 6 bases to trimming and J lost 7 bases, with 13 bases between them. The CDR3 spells CASSLQEVNEQFF. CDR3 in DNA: TGTGCCAGCAGCTTACAAGAGGTAAATGAGCAGTTCTTC.

The DNA for the CDR3 is TGTGCCAGCAGCCCGGACAGGTCGTCGGGTAGAGCTTTCTTT. Protein product: CASSPDRSSGRAFF. The V and J genes are TRBV3-1 (or the pseudogene TRBV3-2) and TRBJ1-1, with 7 bases matching TRBD1. Germline CDR1 is LGHDT and CDR2 is YNNKEL (reference sequence). The CDR3 is 14 residues long. V trimming: 4 bases; J trimming: 10 bases; junction bases outside the gene matches: 12.

In DNA, the CDR3 is TGTGCCAGCAGCACGTTGAATCTCCGGGACAGGGGGTTGGGCACAGATACGCAGTATTTT. Protein: CASSTLNLRDRGLGTDTQYF. This chain joins TRBV21-1 and TRBJ2-3; TRBD1, the table's D call, was not compared with the DNA. TRBV21-1 is a pseudogene locus. This CDR3 region has 20 residues.

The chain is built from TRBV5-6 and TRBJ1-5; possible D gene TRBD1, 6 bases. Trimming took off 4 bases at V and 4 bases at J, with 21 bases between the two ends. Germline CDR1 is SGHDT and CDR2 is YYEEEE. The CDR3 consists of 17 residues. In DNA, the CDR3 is TGTGCCAGCAGCCCGGGCACGGGGCGGGGGGCTAATCAGCCCCAGCATTTT. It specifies CASSPGTGRGANQPQHF.

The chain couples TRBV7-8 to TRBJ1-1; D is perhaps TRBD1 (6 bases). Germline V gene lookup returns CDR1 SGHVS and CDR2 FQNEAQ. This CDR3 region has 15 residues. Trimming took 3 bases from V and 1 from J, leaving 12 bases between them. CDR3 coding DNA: TGTGCCAGCAGCTTGATCAGGGGCCCGAACACTGAAGCTTTCTTT. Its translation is CASSLIRGPNTEAFF.

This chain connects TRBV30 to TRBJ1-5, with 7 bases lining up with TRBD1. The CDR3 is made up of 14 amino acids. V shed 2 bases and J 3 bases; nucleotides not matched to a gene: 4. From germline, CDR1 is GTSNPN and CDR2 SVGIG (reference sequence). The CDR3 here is CAWSPGTANQPQHF. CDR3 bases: TGTGCCTGGAGTCCTGGGACAGCCAATCAGCCCCAGCATTTT.

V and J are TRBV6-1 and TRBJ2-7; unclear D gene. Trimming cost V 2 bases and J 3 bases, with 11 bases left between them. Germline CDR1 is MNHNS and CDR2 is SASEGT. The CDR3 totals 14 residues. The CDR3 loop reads CASSENGGFYEQYF. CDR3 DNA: TGTGCCAGCAGTGAAAACGGCGGTTTCTACGAGCAGTACTTC.